This record looks at one T cell receptor beta chain sequence and its context. Its specificity is unknown. This entry belongs to a study of cytomegalovirus exposure and HLA in healthy donors. Overall study findings and caveats: Later genetic work tied a missense DCLRE1C variant to beta-chain V and J trimming. Most subjects' HLA-A and HLA-B alleles were reportedly predicted from TCR beta sequences.

With 60 Vbeta and 13 Jbeta primers, the PCR was carried out. Profiled with immunoSEQ multiplex PCR; TCRdb holds only in-frame clones, not every one. The data show roughly 120,000 clones, approximately 80% seen once. The CDR3 length is 13 residues. The germline gives CDR1 SQVTM, CDR2 ANQGSEA. V was pared by 2 bases and J by 3 bases, with 10 bases between. This chain joins TRBV29-1 and TRBJ2-5, with D tentatively TRBD2 (6 bases). This TCR was recovered from a man in his fifties in good health and CMV-seronegative. The sequenced sample consisted of PBMCs. The CDR3 reads CSVETRGKETQYF. The CDR3 DNA sequence: TGCAGCGTTGAAACCCGCGGGAAAGAGACCCAGTACTTC.